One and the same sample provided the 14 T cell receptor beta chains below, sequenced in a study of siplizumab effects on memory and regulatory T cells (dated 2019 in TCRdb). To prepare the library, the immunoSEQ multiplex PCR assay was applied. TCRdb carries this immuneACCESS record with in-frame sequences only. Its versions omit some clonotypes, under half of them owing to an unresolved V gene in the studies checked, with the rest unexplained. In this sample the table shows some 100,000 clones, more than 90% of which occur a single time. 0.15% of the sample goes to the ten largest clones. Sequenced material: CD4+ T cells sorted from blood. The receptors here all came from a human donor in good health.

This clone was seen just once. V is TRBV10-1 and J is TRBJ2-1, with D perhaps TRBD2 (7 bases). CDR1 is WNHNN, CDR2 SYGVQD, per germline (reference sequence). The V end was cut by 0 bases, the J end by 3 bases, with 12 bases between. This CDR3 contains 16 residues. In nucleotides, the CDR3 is TGCGCCAGCAGTGAGTCGGCGGGGGCGATCTACAATGAGCAGTTCTTC. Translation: CASSESAGAIYNEQFF.

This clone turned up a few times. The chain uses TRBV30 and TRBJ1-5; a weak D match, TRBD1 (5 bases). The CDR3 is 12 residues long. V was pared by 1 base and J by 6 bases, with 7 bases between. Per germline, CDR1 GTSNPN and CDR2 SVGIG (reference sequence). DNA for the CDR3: TGTGCCTGGAGTGAAGGGGCTCAGCCCCAGCATTTT. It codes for CAWSEGAQPQHF.

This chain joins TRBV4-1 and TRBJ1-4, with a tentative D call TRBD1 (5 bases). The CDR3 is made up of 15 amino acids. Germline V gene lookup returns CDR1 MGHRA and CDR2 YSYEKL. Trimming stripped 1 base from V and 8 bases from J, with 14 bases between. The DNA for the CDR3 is TGCGCCAGCAGCCAAGCTTTCAGGGTGGAGGAAAAACTGTTTTTT. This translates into CASSQAFRVEEKLFF.

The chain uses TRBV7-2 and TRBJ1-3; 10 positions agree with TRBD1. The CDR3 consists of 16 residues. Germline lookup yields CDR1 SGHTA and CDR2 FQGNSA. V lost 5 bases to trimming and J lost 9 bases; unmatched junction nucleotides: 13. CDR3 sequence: CASSLMSPGQGSTIYF. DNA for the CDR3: TGTGCCAGCAGCCTAATGTCGCCGGGACAGGGGAGCACCATATATTTT.

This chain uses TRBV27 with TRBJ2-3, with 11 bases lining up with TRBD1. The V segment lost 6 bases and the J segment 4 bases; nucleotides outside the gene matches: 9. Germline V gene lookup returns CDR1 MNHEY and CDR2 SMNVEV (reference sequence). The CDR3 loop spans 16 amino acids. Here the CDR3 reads CASRGTGGFGADTQYF. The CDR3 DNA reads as TGTGCCAGCAGGGGGACAGGGGGTTTTGGGGCAGATACGCAGTATTTT.

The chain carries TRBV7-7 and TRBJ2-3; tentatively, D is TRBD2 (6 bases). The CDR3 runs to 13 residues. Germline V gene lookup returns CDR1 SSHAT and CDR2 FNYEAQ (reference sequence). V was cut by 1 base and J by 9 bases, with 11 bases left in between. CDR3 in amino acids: CASSLVNGGTQYF. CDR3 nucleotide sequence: TGTGCCAGCAGCTTAGTCAACGGAGGGACGCAGTATTTT.

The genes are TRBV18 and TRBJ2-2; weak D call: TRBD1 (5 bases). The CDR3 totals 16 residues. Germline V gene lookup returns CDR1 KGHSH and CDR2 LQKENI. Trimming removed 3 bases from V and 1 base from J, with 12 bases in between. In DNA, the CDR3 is TGTGCCAGCTCACCTCCGCTAGGGGTGAACACCGGGGAGCTGTTTTTT. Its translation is CASSPPLGVNTGELFF. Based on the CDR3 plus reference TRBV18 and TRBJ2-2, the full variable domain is NAGVMQNPRHLVRRRGQEARLRCSPMKGHSHVYWYRQLPEEGLKFMVYLQKENIIDESGMPKERFSAEFPKEGPSILRIQQVVRGDSAAYFCASSPPLGVNTGELFFGEGSRLTVL.

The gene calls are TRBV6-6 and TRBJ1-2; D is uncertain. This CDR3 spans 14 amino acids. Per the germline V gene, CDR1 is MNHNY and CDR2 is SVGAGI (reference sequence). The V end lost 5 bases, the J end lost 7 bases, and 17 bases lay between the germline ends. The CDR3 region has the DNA TGTGCCAGCAGTACCCCCCAGGCCAGGCGTGGCTACACCTTC. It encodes CASSTPQARRGYTF.

In DNA form, the CDR3 reads TGTGCCAGCAGTGCCCGGGACAGTCGGAATGAGCAGTTCTTC. It specifies CASSARDSRNEQFF. The chain carries TRBV2 and TRBJ2-1, with 7 bases that match TRBD1. Trimming removed 4 bases from V and 7 bases from J; junction bases left unmatched: 7. Germline V lookup: CDR1 SNHLY, CDR2 FYNNEI. This CDR3 is 14 amino acids long.

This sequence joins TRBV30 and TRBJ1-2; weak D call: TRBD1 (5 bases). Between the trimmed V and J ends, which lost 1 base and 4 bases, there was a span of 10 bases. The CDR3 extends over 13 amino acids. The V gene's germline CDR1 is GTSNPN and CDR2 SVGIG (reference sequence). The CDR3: CAWSGGPSYGYTF. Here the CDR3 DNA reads TGTGCCTGGAGTGGGGGACCTAGCTATGGCTACACCTTC. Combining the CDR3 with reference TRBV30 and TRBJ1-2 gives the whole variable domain SQTIHQWPATLVQPVGSPLSLECTVEGTSNPNLYWYRQAAGRGLQLLFYSVGIGQISSEVPQNLSASRPQDRQFILSSKKLLLSDSGFYLCAWSGGPSYGYTFGSGTRLTVV.

The CDR3 DNA reads TGTGCCAGTCGGTGGGTCGGCTCCACAGATACGCAGTATTTT. Translating gives CASRWVGSTDTQYF. The rearrangement links TRBV6-5 to TRBJ2-3; no clear D gene. With 9 bases removed from V and 2 bases from J, the gap between germline ends came to 15 bases. There are 14 residues in the CDR3. Per the germline V gene, CDR1 is MNHEY and CDR2 is SVGAGI.

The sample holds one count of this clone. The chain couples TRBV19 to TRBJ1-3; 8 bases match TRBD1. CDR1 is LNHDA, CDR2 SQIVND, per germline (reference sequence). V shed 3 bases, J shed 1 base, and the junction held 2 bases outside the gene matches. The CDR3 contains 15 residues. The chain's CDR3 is CASSMGTGSGNTIYF. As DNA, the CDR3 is TGTGCCAGTAGTATGGGGACAGGTTCTGGAAACACCATATATTTT.

CDR3 in DNA: TGTGCCAGCAGCTTGTTTCAAGCGGGGGGGAACAATGAGCAGTTCTTC. This codes for CASSLFQAGGNNEQFF. The V call is TRBV5-4, the J call TRBJ2-1, with 10 bases fitting TRBD2. CDR1 and CDR2 (germline): SGHNT, YYREEE (reference sequence). CDR3 length: 16 amino acids. With V trimmed by 1 base and J by 5 bases, 6 bases remained unmatched. Full variable domain (rest looked up from reference TRBV5-4 and TRBJ2-1): ETGVTQSPTHLIKTRGQQVTLRCSSQSGHNTVSWYQQALGQGPQFIFQYYREEENGRGNFPPRFSGLQFPNYSSELNVNALELDDSALYLCASSLFQAGGNNEQFFGPGTRLTVL.

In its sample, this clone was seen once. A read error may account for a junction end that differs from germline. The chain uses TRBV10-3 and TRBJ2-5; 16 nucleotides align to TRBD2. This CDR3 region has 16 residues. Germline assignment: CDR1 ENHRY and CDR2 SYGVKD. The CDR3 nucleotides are TGTGCCATCGGGACTAGCGGGGGGGCGGCTCAAGGGACCCAGTACTTC. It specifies CAIGTSGGAAQGTQYF.